What follows are 17 T cell receptor beta chains derived from one specimen sequenced in a study of cytomegalovirus exposure and HLA in healthy donors. PCR amplification relied on 60 Vbeta primers (plus 13 Jbeta primers). TCRdb keeps only in-frame clones here, not all; method: immunoSEQ multiplex PCR. The sample lists more than 80,000 clones, 70% to 80% occurring once. The sequencing input was PBMCs. These receptors were obtained from a boy aged 10-17 years in good health and CMV-seronegative.

The chain recombines TRBV18 with TRBJ1-2; maybe TRBD1 (5 bases). Germline V CDR1 and CDR2: KGHSH, LQKENI. The CDR3 extends over 15 amino acids. V was shortened by 4 bases and J by 1 base, with 13 bases between the two germline ends. The DNA of the CDR3 is TGTGCCAGCTCACGAGTTGGGGCCGGTAACTATGGCTACACCTTC. Protein: CASSRVGAGNYGYTF.

The V and J genes are TRBV29-1 and TRBJ2-7; 9 bases align to TRBD1. The CDR3 contains 12 residues. Germline V gives CDR1 SQVTM, CDR2 ANQGSEA. V dropped 8 bases and J dropped 7; count of bases not matched to a gene: 9. DNA for the CDR3: TGCAGCACCCGACAGGGGGGTCGGGAGCAGTACTTC. Its translation is CSTRQGGREQYF.

V gene TRBV5-4 combines with J gene TRBJ1-2, with no clear D. Trimming left V 7 bases short and J 4 bases short, with 8 bases between. The germline gives CDR1 SGHNT, CDR2 YYREEE (reference sequence). This CDR3 comprises 11 residues. The CDR3 nucleotides are TGTGCCAGCCACTCGGGCTATGGCTACACCTTC. It translates to CASHSGYGYTF. Full variable domain (missing parts from reference TRBV5-4 and TRBJ1-2): ETGVTQSPTHLIKTRGQQVTLRCSSQSGHNTVSWYQQALGQGPQFIFQYYREEENGRGNFPPRFSGLQFPNYSSELNVNALELDDSALYLCASHSGYGYTFGSGTRLTVV.

V is TRBV29-1 and J is TRBJ2-7; TRBD1 aligns across 7 bases. From germline, CDR1 is SQVTM and CDR2 ANQGSEA. The V gene end was trimmed by 8 bases and the J gene end by 5 bases; junction bases not matched to a gene: 6. There are 11 residues in the CDR3. CDR3 in DNA: TGCAGCATTAGACAGGGAGACGAGCAGTACTTC. Its translation is CSIRQGDEQYF.

This chain connects TRBV7-3 to TRBJ2-3, with a possible D match to TRBD1 (6 bases). V shed 4 bases and J shed 1 base, with 6 bases lying between them. The germline CDR1 and CDR2 sequences are SGHTA and FQGTGA. The CDR3 loop spans 13 amino acids. CDR3 loop: CASSSGGTDTQYF. CDR3 nucleotide sequence: TGTGCCAGCAGCTCAGGGGGCACAGATACGCAGTATTTT.

This rearrangement joins TRBV10-3 to TRBJ1-2; tentative D call: TRBD1 (6 bases). This CDR3 contains 17 residues. V was pared by 4 bases and J by 2 bases, with 20 bases between. Looked up from germline, CDR1 is ENHRY and CDR2 is SYGVKD. The CDR3 nucleotides are TGTGCCATCAGTGGTCCAGGGTCGGGGGGCTCCAACTATGGCTACACCTTC. It specifies CAISGPGSGGSNYGYTF.

V gene TRBV2 combines with J gene TRBJ1-6; maybe TRBD1 (5 bases). Between the trimmed V and J ends, which lost 1 base and 3 bases, there was a span of 7 bases. The germline gives CDR1 SNHLY, CDR2 FYNNEI. CDR3 length equals 15 residues. The CDR3 DNA is TGTGCCAGCAGTGAAGTACAGGTCTATAATTCACCCCTCCACTTT. Amino acids: CASSEVQVYNSPLHF. Together with reference TRBV2 and TRBJ1-6, the CDR3 gives the full variable domain: EPEVTQTPSHQVTQMGQEVILRCVPISNHLYFYWYRQILGQKVEFLVSFYNNEISEKSEIFDDQFSVERPDGSNFTLKIRSTKLEDSAMYFCASSEVQVYNSPLHFGNGTRLTVT.

For this clone: Other nucleotide sequences in the sample specify the same CDR3. This chain joins TRBV7-2 and TRBJ1-5, with a possible D match to TRBD1 (6 bases). The V end was cut by 1 base, the J end by 6 bases, with 7 bases between. Germline V gives CDR1 SGHTA, CDR2 FQGNSA. This CDR3 is built from 13 residues. CDR3 nucleotide sequence: TGTGCCAGCAGCTTAGAAGGGGGTCAGCCCCAGCATTTT. Encoded protein: CASSLEGGQPQHF.

This chain links TRBV27 with TRBJ2-7, with TRBD1 matching over 9 bases. V trimming: 0 bases; J trimming: 3 bases; junction bases outside the gene matches: 6. The germline V gene encodes CDR1 MNHEY and CDR2 SMNVEV (reference sequence). The CDR3 has 16 residues. This CDR3 is CASSLSAGTGSYEQYF. CDR3 nucleotide sequence: TGTGCCAGCAGTTTATCTGCCGGGACAGGGAGCTACGAGCAGTACTTC.

The genes are TRBV10-3 and TRBJ2-3; TRBD2 matches at 8 bases. Trimming removed 6 bases from V and 2 bases from J; junction bases left unmatched: 7. The CDR3 runs 15 residues. Germline V gene sequence: CDR1 ENHRY, CDR2 SYGVKD. CDR3 nucleotide sequence: TGTGCCATCAGGACTAGCGCGGTTTTCACAGATACGCAGTATTTT. Its protein product is CAIRTSAVFTDTQYF.

The J gene is TRBJ2-3, the V gene TRBV7-2; the match to TRBD2 covers 9 bases. The ends lost 1 base at V and 5 bases at J; junction bases unmatched: 13. CDR3 size: 18 residues. The V gene's germline CDR1 is SGHTA and CDR2 FQGNSA. The CDR3 is CASSLVGVRGGQRDTQYF. Here the CDR3 DNA reads TGTGCCAGCAGCTTAGTGGGGGTGCGGGGGGGCCAAAGAGATACGCAGTATTTT.

The rearrangement links TRBV7-6 to TRBJ2-5, with D possibly matching TRBD2 (6 bases). The assigned J gene may be wrong: the sequence end matches TRBJ2-7 better. The CDR3 is 17 residues long. Germline V CDR1 and CDR2: SGHVS, FNYEAQ. CDR3 in DNA: TGTGCCAGCAGCCCCGGGACTGGCCCGTATTACTCCTACGAGCAGTACTTC. It yields the protein CASSPGTGPYYSYEQYF.

This chain joins TRBV2 and TRBJ2-5, with 8 positions matching TRBD2. V trimming: 4 bases; J trimming: 2 bases; junction bases outside the gene matches: 6. This CDR3 spans 15 amino acids. Germline assignment: CDR1 SNHLY and CDR2 FYNNEI. CDR3 DNA sequence: TGTGCCAGCAGTGTCCGGGCGGGGGGTCAAGAGACCCAGTACTTC. The encoded protein is CASSVRAGGQETQYF.

Here the CDR3 reads CATSSRGNRNQPQHF. In nucleotides, the CDR3 is TGTGCCACCAGCTCCAGGGGAAACCGCAATCAGCCCCAGCATTTT. The chain uses TRBV15 and TRBJ1-5, with D possibly being TRBD1 (6 bases). The CDR3 covers 15 residues. Trimming stripped 5 bases from V and 2 bases from J, with 13 bases between. Germline lookup yields CDR1 LNHNV and CDR2 YYDKDF (reference sequence).

The chain's CDR3 is CASSLADSHNQPQHF. CDR3 coding DNA: TGTGCCAGCAGCTTGGCGGACAGCCACAATCAGCCCCAGCATTTT. This sequence joins TRBV5-5 and TRBJ1-5; maybe TRBD1 (6 bases). The CDR3 spans 15 residues. Germline lookup yields CDR1 SGHKS and CDR2 YYEKEE (reference sequence). V was cut by 0 bases and J by 3 bases, with 10 bases left in between.

This chain connects TRBV7-3 to TRBJ1-1, with unresolved D. CDR3 length equals 13 residues. CDR1 is SGHTA, CDR2 FQGTGA, per germline. The ends were cut back, 2 bases at V and 1 base at J, with 5 bases in the middle. Here the CDR3 reads CASSLGRNTEAFF. The CDR3 nucleotides are TGTGCCAGCAGCTTAGGGCGGAACACTGAAGCTTTCTTT.

This clone has only one observation. This chain joins TRBV28 and TRBJ1-1; maybe TRBD1 (6 bases). V lost 3 bases, J lost 5 bases, and 13 bases lay in between. This CDR3 comprises 14 residues. Germline lookup yields CDR1 MDHEN and CDR2 SYDVKM. The CDR3 sequence is CASSLFAGETEAFF. The CDR3 DNA reads TGTGCCAGCAGTTTGTTCGCAGGGGAAACTGAAGCTTTCTTT.